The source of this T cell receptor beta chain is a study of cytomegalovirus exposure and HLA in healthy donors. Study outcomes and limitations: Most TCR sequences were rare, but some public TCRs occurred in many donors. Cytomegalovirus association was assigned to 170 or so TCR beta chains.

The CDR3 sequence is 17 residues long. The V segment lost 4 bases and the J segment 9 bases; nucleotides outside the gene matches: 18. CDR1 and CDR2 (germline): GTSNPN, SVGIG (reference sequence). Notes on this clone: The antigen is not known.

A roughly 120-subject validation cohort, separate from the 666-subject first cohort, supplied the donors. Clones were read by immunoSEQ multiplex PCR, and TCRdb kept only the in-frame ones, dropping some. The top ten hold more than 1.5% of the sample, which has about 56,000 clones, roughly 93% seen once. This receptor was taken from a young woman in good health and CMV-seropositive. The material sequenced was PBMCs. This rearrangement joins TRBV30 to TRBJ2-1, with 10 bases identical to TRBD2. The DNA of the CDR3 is TGTGCCTGGAATATACGGGTCGGTAGCGGGGGGAGGGGTGAGCAGTTCTTC. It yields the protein CAWNIRVGSGGRGEQFF.